Following are 8 T cell receptor beta chains from one sample sequenced in a study of human T cells and chemical hapten exposure. The time point: healthy volunteer bleed at 2 weeks. Unfractionated whole blood yielded total RNA. Each CDR3 protein gets one entry after TCRdb re-called the RACE reads with MiXCR. The table includes about 130,000 distinct CDR3 sequences, approximately 9% detected once. The sequencing sample was made of whole blood. The receptors were sampled from a male donor in good health. Some clones in this sample may be carry-over from other donors' samples.

This clonotype was counted only a few times. The chain recombines TRBV7-6 with TRBJ2-7; D may be TRBD1 or TRBD2 (5 bases each). This CDR3 contains 15 residues. The V and J ends lost 1 base and 4 bases respectively, with 14 bases between them. In germline, CDR1 is SGHVS, CDR2 FNYEAQ. DNA of the CDR3: TGTGCCAGCAGCTTAGAAGCGCAGGGAGAATACGAGCAGTACTTC. Encoded protein: CASSLEAQGEYEQYF. Combining the CDR3 with reference TRBV7-6 and TRBJ2-7 gives the whole variable domain GAGVSQSPRYKVTKRGQDVALRCDPISGHVSLYWYRQALGQGPEFLTYFNYEAQQDKSGLPNDRFSAERPEGSISTLTIQRTEQRDSAMYRCASSLEAQGEYEQYFGPGTRLTVT.

Many counts were recorded for this clonotype. J is TRBJ1-1 and V is TRBV20-1, with 10 bases aligning to TRBD1. This CDR3 comprises 15 residues. The V and J ends lost 6 bases and 3 bases, in that order; junction bases with no gene match: 10. Germline V gene lookup returns CDR1 DFQATT and CDR2 SNEGSKA (reference sequence). CDR3 region: CSAPHRQGAYTEAFF. The CDR3 region has the DNA TGCAGTGCGCCCCACCGACAGGGGGCCTACACTGAAGCTTTCTTT.

This clonotype was seen ten or more times. This chain connects TRBV5-6 to TRBJ2-3; 11 bases are shared with TRBD1. From germline, CDR1 is SGHDT and CDR2 YYEEEE. The CDR3 runs to 17 residues. Trimming at V came to 4 bases and at J to 0 bases, leaving 7 bases not matched to a gene. The CDR3: CASSAPGQGGSTDTQYF. CDR3 nucleotide sequence: TGTGCCAGCAGCGCACCGGGACAGGGGGGGAGCACAGATACGCAGTATTTT.

Only a few counts were recorded for this clonotype. V and J are TRBV9 and TRBJ2-1, with 8 nucleotides matching TRBD1. V trimming: 0 bases; J trimming: 0 bases; junction bases outside the gene matches: 8. The CDR3 runs to 18 residues. CDR1 is SGDLS and CDR2 is YYNGEE in the germline V gene. CDR3 nucleotide sequence: TGTGCCAGCAGCGTAGAGTATCACAGGGGGACCTCCTACAATGAGCAGTTCTTC. Translating gives CASSVEYHRGTSYNEQFF.

This clonotype was observed many times. In DNA form, the CDR3 reads TGTGCCACCAGTGACCCCGTGCCCGGGGAGCTGTTTTTT. Translation: CATSDPVPGELFF. The rearrangement joins TRBV24-1 to TRBJ2-2; no firm D call. The CDR3 is 13 amino acids. Germline CDR1 reads KGHDR; CDR2 reads SFDVKD. Trimming stripped 4 bases from V and 6 bases from J, with 8 bases between.

This chain connects TRBV19 to TRBJ2-1; tentative D call: TRBD2 (6 bases). Germline V gene sequence: CDR1 LNHDA, CDR2 SQIVND (reference sequence). CDR3 size: 13 residues. V was trimmed by 1 base and J by 14 bases, leaving 15 bases between them. The CDR3, as DNA: TGTGCCAGTAGTATAGTGAAGTCTAGCGAAGAGTTCTTC. Translated, it gives CASSIVKSSEEFF.

This clonotype occurred a few times. V usage is TRBV19 and J usage is TRBJ1-5; 7 bases fit TRBD1. Germline trimming cut 9 bases from V and 3 bases from J; bases unmatched to any gene: 8. Per the germline V gene, CDR1 is LNHDA and CDR2 is SQIVND (reference sequence). The CDR3 has 14 residues. CDR3 residues: CASTLQGINQPQHF. The CDR3 DNA reads as TGTGCCAGCACACTACAGGGGATCAATCAGCCCCAGCATTTT.

This clonotype has ten or more counts. The chain recombines TRBV12-3 or TRBV12-4 with TRBJ1-5; D unclear. This CDR3 has 12 amino acids. V was pared by 3 bases and J by 7 bases, with 7 bases between. The CDR3 region is CASSFVHQPQHF. CDR3 DNA: TGTGCCAGCAGTTTTGTCCACCAGCCCCAGCATTTT.